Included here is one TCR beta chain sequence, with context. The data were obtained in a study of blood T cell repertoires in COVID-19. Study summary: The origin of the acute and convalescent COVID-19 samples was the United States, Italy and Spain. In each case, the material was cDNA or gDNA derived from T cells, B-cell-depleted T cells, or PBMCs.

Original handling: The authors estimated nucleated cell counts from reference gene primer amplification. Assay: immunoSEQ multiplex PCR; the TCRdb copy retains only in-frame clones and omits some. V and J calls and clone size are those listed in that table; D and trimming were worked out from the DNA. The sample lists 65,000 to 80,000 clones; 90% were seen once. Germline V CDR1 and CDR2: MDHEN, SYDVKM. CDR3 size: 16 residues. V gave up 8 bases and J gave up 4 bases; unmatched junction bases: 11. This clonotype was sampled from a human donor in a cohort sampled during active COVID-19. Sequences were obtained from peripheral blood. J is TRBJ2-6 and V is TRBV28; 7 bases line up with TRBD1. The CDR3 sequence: CASYKGARAGANVLTF. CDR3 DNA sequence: TGTGCCAGCTATAAGGGGGCGCGGGCCGGGGCCAACGTCCTGACTTTC.